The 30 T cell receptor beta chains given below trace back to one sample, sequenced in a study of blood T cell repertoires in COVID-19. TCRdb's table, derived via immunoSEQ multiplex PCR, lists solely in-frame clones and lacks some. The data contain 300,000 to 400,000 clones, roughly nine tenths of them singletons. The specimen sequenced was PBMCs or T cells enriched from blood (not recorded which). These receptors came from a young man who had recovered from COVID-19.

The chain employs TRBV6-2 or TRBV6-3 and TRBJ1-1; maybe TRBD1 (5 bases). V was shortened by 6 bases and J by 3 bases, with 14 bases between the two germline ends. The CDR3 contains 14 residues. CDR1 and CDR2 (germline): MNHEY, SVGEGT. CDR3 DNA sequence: TGTGCCAGCAGCCTGGACATATTTTACACTGAAGCTTTCTTT. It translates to CASSLDIFYTEAFF.

The CDR3 protein is CATSDRAGGQETQYF. CDR3 nucleotides: TGTGCCACCAGTGACCGAGCGGGGGGACAAGAGACCCAGTACTTC. The chain links TRBV24-1 to TRBJ2-5; TRBD2 matches 9 bases. Trimming removed 4 bases from V and 2 bases from J; junction bases left unmatched: 4. The CDR3 is 15 amino acids. Germline-derived CDR1 and CDR2 are KGHDR and SFDVKD.

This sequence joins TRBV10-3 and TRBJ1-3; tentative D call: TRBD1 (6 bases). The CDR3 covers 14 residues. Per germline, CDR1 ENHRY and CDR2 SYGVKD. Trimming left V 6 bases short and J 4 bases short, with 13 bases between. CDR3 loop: CAIREQGVGNTIYF. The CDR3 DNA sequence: TGTGCCATCAGAGAACAGGGAGTCGGAAACACCATATATTTT.

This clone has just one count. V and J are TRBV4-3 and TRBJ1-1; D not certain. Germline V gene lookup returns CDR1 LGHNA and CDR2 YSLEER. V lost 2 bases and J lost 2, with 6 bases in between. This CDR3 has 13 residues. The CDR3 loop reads CASSQILNTEAFF. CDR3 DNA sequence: TGCGCCAGCAGCCAAATCCTAAACACTGAAGCTTTCTTT.

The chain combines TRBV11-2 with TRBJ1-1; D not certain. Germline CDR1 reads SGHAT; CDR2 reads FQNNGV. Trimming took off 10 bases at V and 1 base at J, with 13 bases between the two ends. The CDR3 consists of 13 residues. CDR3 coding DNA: TGTGCCACCTCCCAAAGGAGGAACACTGAAGCTTTCTTT. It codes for CATSQRRNTEAFF.

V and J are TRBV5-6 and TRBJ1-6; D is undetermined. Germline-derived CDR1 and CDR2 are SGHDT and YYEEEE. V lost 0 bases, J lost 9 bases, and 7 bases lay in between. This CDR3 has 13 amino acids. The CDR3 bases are TGTGCCAGCAGCTTGGGGTCGGGTTCACCCCTCCACTTT. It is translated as CASSLGSGSPLHF.

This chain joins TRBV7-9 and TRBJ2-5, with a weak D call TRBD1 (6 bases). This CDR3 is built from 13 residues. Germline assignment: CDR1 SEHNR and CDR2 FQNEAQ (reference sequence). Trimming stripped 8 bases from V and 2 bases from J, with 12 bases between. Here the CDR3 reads CASLGGQQETQYF. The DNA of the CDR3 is TGTGCCAGCCTTGGAGGACAGCAAGAGACCCAGTACTTC.

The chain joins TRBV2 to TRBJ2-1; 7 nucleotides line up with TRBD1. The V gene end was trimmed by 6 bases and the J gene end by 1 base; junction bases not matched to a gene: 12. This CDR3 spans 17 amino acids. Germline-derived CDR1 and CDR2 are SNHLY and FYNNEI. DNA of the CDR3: TGTGCCAGCAGGCCCTCACAGGGGTCTGGTTCCTACAATGAGCAGTTCTTC. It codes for CASRPSQGSGSYNEQFF.

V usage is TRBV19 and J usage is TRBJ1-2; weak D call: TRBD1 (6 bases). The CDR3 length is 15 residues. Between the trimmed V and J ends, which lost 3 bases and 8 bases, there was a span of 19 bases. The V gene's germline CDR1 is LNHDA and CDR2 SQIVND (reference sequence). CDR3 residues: CASSMISGVGGGYTF. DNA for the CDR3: TGTGCCAGTAGTATGATTTCAGGGGTTGGTGGAGGCTACACCTTC.

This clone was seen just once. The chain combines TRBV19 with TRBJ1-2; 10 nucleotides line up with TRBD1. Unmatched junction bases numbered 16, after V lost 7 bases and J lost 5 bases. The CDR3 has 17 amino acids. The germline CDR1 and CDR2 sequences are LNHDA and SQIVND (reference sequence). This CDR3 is CASTGHEGQGLPYGYTF. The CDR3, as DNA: TGTGCCAGTACCGGTCATGAGGGACAGGGGCTTCCTTATGGCTACACCTTC. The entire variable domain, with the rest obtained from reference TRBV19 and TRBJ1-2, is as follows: DGGITQSPKYLFRKEGQNVTLSCEQNLNHDAMYWYRQDPGQGLRLIYYSQIVNDFQKGDIAEGYSVSREKKESFPLTVTSAQKNPTAFYLCASTGHEGQGLPYGYTFGSGTRLTVV.

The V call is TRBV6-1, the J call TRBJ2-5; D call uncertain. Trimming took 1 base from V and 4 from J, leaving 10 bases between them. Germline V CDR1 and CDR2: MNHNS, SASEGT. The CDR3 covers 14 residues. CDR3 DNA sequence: TGTGCCAGCAGTGAAGGTATGGTCGGAGAGACCCAGTACTTC. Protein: CASSEGMVGETQYF.

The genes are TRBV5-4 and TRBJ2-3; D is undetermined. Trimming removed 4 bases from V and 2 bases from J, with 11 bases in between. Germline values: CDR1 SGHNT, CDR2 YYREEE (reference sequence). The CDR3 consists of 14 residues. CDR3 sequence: CASSVYTITDTQYF. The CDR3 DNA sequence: TGTGCCAGCAGCGTGTACACTATCACAGATACGCAGTATTTT.

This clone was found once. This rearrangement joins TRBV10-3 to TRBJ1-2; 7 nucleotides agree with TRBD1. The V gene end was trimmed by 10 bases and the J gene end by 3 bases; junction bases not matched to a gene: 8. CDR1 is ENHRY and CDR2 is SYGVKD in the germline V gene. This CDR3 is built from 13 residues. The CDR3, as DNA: TGTGCCACTAAAACCGGGACAGACTATGGCTACACCTTC. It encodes CATKTGTDYGYTF.

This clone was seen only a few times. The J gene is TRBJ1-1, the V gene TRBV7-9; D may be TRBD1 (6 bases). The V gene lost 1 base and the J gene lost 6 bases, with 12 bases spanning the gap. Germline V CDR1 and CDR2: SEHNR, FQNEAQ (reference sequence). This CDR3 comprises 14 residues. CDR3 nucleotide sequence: TGTGCCAGCAGCTTAGTTACAGGGAAGGCTGAAGCTTTCTTT. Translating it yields CASSLVTGKAEAFF.

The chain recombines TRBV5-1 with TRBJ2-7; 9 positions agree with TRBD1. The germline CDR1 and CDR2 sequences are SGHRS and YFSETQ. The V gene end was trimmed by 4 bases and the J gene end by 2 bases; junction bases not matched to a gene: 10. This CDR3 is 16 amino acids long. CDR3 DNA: TGCGCCAGCAGCCCGACAGGGGGGACTGCCACCTACGAGCAGTACTTC. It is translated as CASSPTGGTATYEQYF.

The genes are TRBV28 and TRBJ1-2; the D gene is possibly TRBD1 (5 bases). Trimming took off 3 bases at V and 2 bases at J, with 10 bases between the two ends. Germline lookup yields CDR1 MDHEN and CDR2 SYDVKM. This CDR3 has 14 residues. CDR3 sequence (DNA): TGTGCCAGCAGTTTCCCTACAGGAAACTATGGCTACACCTTC. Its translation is CASSFPTGNYGYTF.

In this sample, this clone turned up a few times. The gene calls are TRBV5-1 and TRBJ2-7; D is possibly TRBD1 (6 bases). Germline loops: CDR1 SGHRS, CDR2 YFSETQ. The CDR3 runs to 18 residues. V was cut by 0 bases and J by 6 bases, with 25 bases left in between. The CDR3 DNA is TGCGCCAGCAGCTTGGCGCCCCCCATGGGGGCGAAAGCCGTCGAGCAGTACTTC. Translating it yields CASSLAPPMGAKAVEQYF.

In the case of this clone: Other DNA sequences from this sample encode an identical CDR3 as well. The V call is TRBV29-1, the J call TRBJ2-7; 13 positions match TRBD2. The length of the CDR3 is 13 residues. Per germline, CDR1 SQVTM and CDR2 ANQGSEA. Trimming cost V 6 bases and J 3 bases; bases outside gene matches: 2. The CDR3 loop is CSVRTSGSYEQYF. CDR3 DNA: TGCAGCGTCCGGACTAGCGGGAGCTACGAGCAGTACTTC.

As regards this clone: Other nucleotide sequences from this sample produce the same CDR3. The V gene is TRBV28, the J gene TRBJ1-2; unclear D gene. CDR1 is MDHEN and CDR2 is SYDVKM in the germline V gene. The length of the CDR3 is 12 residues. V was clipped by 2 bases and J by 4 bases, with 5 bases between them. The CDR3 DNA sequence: TGTGCCAGCAGTTTAACGGGCTATGGCTACACCTTC. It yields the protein CASSLTGYGYTF.

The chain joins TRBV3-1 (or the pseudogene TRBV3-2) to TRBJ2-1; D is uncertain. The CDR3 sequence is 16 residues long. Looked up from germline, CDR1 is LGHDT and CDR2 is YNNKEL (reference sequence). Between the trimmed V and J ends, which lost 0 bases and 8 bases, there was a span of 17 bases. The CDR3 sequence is CASSQDAQQANHEQFF. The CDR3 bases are TGTGCCAGCAGCCAAGACGCCCAGCAGGCCAATCATGAGCAGTTCTTC.

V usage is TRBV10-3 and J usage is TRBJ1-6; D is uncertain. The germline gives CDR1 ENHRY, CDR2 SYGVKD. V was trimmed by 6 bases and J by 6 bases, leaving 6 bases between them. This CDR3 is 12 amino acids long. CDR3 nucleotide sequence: TGTGCCATCAGAACAGCTAATTCACCCCTCCACTTT. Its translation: CAIRTANSPLHF.

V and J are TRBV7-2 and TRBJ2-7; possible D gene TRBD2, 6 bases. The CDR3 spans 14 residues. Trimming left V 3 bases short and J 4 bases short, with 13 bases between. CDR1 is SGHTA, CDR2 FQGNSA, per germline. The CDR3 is CASSFGGNLYEQYF. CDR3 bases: TGTGCCAGCAGCTTCGGCGGGAACTTATACGAGCAGTACTTC.

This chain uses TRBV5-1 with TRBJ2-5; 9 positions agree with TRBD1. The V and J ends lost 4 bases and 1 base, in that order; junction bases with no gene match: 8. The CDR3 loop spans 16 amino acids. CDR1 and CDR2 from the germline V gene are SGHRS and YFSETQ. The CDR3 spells CASSPMGTGRQETQYF. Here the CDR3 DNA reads TGCGCCAGCAGCCCGATGGGGACAGGGCGCCAAGAGACCCAGTACTTC. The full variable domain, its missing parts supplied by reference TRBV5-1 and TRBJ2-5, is KAGVTQTPRYLIKTRGQQVTLSCSPISGHRSVSWYQQTPGQGLQFLFEYFSETQRNKGNFPGRFSGRQFSNSRSEMNVSTLELGDSALYLCASSPMGTGRQETQYFGPGTRLLVL.

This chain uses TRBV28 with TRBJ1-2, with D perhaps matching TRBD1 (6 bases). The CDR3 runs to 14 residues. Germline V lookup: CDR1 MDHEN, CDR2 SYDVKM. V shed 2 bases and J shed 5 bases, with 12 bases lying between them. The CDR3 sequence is CASSLGDILYGYTF. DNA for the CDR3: TGTGCCAGCAGTTTAGGGGACATCCTATATGGCTACACCTTC.

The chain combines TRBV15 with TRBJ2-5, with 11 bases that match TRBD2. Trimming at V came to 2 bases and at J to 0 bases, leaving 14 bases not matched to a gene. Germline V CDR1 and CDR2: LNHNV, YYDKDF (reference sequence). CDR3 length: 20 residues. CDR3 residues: CATSRSHSGRAPVYQETQYF. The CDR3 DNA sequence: TGTGCCACCAGCAGATCCCATAGCGGGAGGGCCCCCGTGTACCAAGAGACCCAGTACTTC.

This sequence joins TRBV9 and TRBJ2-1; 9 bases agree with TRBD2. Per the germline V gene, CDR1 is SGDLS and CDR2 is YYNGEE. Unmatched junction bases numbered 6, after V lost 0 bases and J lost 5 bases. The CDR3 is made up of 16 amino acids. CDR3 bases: TGTGCCAGCAGCGTAGCGGGCGGGGGGGACCACAATGAGCAGTTCTTC. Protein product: CASSVAGGGDHNEQFF.

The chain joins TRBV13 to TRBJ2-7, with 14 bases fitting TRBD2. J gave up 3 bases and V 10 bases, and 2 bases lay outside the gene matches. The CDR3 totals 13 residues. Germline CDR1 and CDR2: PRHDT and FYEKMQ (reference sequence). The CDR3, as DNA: TGTGCCATTGGGACTAGCGGGAGCTACGAGCAGTACTTC. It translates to CAIGTSGSYEQYF.

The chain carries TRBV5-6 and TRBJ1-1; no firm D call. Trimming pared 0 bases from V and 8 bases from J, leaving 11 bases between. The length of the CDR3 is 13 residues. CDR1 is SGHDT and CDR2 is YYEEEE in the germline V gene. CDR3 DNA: TGTGCCAGCAGCTTGGCCTCCTCCCCGGAAGCTTTCTTT. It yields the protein CASSLASSPEAFF.

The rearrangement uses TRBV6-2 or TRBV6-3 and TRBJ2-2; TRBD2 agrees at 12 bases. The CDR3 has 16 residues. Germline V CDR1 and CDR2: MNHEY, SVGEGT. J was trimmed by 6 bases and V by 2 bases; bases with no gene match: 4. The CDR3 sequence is CASSYRGLAGPGELFF. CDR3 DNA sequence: TGTGCCAGCAGTTACCGTGGACTAGCGGGACCCGGGGAGCTGTTTTTT.

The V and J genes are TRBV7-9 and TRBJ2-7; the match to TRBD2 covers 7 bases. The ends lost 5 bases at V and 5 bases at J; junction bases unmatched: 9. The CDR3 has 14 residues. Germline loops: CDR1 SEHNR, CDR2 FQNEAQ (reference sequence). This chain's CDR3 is CASSARGDADEQYF. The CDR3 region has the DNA TGTGCCAGCAGCGCACGGGGGGATGCCGACGAGCAGTACTTC.